The 32 T cell receptor beta chains reported below all come from one sample, sequenced in a study of Ad26.COV2.S vaccination and SARS-CoV-2 variants. TCRdb keeps only in-frame clones here, not all; method: immunoSEQ multiplex PCR. The profile shows a few hundred thousand clones, roughly 88% of them singletons. The treatment denotes: about 20 received Ad26.COV2.S at low or high dose, single or two shots; 5 received placebo; per-sample allocation not given. On day 63 after the first injection, vaccine and placebo recipients gave samples. Sequenced here: peripheral blood, sampled in a trial of Ad26.COV2.S vaccine versus placebo. These receptors came from a person between 18 and 65 years old who received the Ad26.COV2.S COVID-19 vaccine or a placebo.

The table lists this clone with many counts. This chain connects TRBV28 to TRBJ1-2, with 8 bases that match TRBD1. Germline V gene data show CDR1 as MDHEN and CDR2 as SYDVKM. V shed 3 bases and J 6 bases; nucleotides not matched to a gene: 6. This CDR3 has 14 amino acids. This CDR3 reads CASSLGQAWHGYTF. CDR3 nucleotide sequence: TGTGCCAGCAGTTTGGGACAGGCATGGCATGGCTACACCTTC.

The chain links TRBV7-2 to TRBJ2-3; 10 bases match TRBD1. The CDR3 is made up of 14 amino acids. The trim removed 6 bases at V and 3 bases at J, leaving 3 bases unmatched. Germline V CDR1 and CDR2: SGHTA, FQGNSA. The chain's CDR3 is CASRRQGATDTQYF. The CDR3 bases are TGTGCCAGCAGGCGACAGGGGGCGACAGATACGCAGTATTTT. Together with reference TRBV7-2 and TRBJ2-3, the CDR3 gives the full variable domain: GAGVSQSPSNKVTEKGKDVELRCDPISGHTALYWYRQSLGQGLEFLIYFQGNSAPDKSGLPSDRFSAERTGGSVSTLTIQRTQQEDSAVYLCASRRQGATDTQYFGPGTRLTVL.

The chain carries TRBV5-6 and TRBJ1-5; a possible D gene is TRBD1 (5 bases). The CDR3 totals 18 residues. Germline loops: CDR1 SGHDT, CDR2 YYEEEE. Trimming shortened V by 1 base and J by 0 bases, and 17 bases separated the two germline ends. The CDR3 spells CASSLYGRGSDSNQPQHF. The CDR3 DNA follows: TGTGCCAGCAGCTTGTATGGTCGGGGGTCAGATAGCAATCAGCCCCAGCATTTT.

The rearrangement joins TRBV7-9 to TRBJ2-1; 8 bases agree with TRBD2. This CDR3 is 14 amino acids long. J was trimmed by 6 bases and V by 4 bases; bases with no gene match: 5. Germline V gives CDR1 SEHNR, CDR2 FQNEAQ (reference sequence). CDR3 sequence: CASSSQSGGNEQFF. Written as DNA, the CDR3 is TGTGCCAGCAGCTCCCAAAGCGGGGGCAATGAGCAGTTCTTC.

The rearrangement uses TRBV7-8 and TRBJ2-7; D possibly corresponds to TRBD1 (6 bases). The CDR3 spans 14 residues. Germline-derived CDR1 and CDR2 are SGHVS and FQNEAQ. Trimming shortened V by 4 bases and J by 0 bases, and 10 bases separated the two germline ends. CDR3 residues: CASSSGQRSYEQYF. The CDR3 bases are TGTGCCAGCAGCTCCGGACAGCGCTCCTACGAGCAGTACTTC.

The chain employs TRBV7-9 and TRBJ2-5; D perhaps matches TRBD2 (6 bases). Trimming took 6 bases from V and 2 from J, leaving 10 bases between them. The CDR3 has 13 residues. CDR1 and CDR2 (germline): SEHNR, FQNEAQ (reference sequence). The CDR3 DNA sequence: TGTGCCAGCAGGGGGGGAGCTCAAGAGACCCAGTACTTC. It specifies CASRGGAQETQYF.

The chain uses TRBV4-1 and TRBJ2-5, with D perhaps TRBD2 (5 bases). The germline V gene encodes CDR1 MGHRA and CDR2 YSYEKL. This CDR3 has 12 residues. Trimming shortened V by 1 base and J by 10 bases, and 10 bases separated the two germline ends. This CDR3 reads CASSQVPGVQYF. CDR3 coding DNA: TGCGCCAGCAGCCAAGTCCCCGGGGTCCAGTACTTC.

The V call is TRBV29-1, the J call TRBJ1-2, with D unresolved. The germline gives CDR1 SQVTM, CDR2 ANQGSEA. The CDR3 runs to 15 residues. V was shortened by 5 bases and J by 1 base, with 17 bases between the two germline ends. The CDR3 loop reads CSVSMGSTVNYGYTF. CDR3 in DNA: TGCAGCGTTAGTATGGGGTCCACTGTTAACTATGGCTACACCTTC.

The sample holds one count of this clone. The chain is built from TRBV28 and TRBJ2-1; 8 nucleotides agree with TRBD2. CDR1 and CDR2 (germline): MDHEN, SYDVKM. J gave up 6 bases and V 7 bases, and 8 bases lay outside the gene matches. The CDR3 spans 14 residues. The CDR3 protein is CASITGGPLNEQFF. The CDR3 DNA sequence: TGTGCCAGCATTACGGGAGGGCCCCTCAATGAGCAGTTCTTC.

This chain connects TRBV7-3 to TRBJ2-3; 14 bases agree with TRBD2. The CDR3 contains 15 residues. J gave up 6 bases and V 5 bases, and 4 bases lay outside the gene matches. The germline CDR1 and CDR2 sequences are SGHTA and FQGTGA. This CDR3 is CASSPTSGRGDTQYF. CDR3 sequence (DNA): TGTGCCAGCAGCCCGACTAGCGGGAGGGGGGATACGCAGTATTTT.

There are a few counts of this clone. The CDR3 sequence: CARGRRNQPQHF. CDR3 in DNA: TGTGCCAGGGGGCGTAGGAATCAGCCCCAGCATTTT. V is TRBV27 and J is TRBJ1-5, with a possible D match to TRBD1 (5 bases). The CDR3 consists of 12 residues. Germline V gene data show CDR1 as MNHEY and CDR2 as SMNVEV (reference sequence). Trimming took off 9 bases at V and 4 bases at J, with 10 bases between the two ends.

The chain recombines TRBV27 with TRBJ2-5; 8 nucleotides match TRBD1. The CDR3 is made up of 16 amino acids. Per the germline V gene, CDR1 is MNHEY and CDR2 is SMNVEV (reference sequence). Trimming removed 5 bases from V and 2 bases from J; junction bases left unmatched: 10. The CDR3 DNA is TGTGCCAGCAGTCCCGCGGACAGGGTCATTCAAGAGACCCAGTACTTC. This encodes CASSPADRVIQETQYF.

The chain couples TRBV27 to TRBJ2-7; TRBD2 aligns across 7 bases. CDR1 and CDR2 (germline): MNHEY, SMNVEV (reference sequence). This CDR3 region has 15 residues. J gave up 6 bases and V 6 bases, and 14 bases lay outside the gene matches. CDR3 sequence reads: CASSHPSGGRTEQYF. The CDR3 DNA follows: TGTGCCAGCAGCCACCCCTCGGGAGGTCGAACCGAGCAGTACTTC.

Regarding this clone: Other DNA sequences in the sample encode the same CDR3. The chain uses TRBV20-1 and TRBJ2-7; D remains unclear. CDR1 DFQATT and CDR2 SNEGSKA come from the germline V gene (reference sequence). Trimming shortened V by 6 bases and J by 2 bases, and 8 bases separated the two germline ends. CDR3 length equals 11 residues. The CDR3 nucleotides are TGCAGTGCCGGAAAAACCTACGAGCAGTACTTC. This gives the protein CSAGKTYEQYF.

The chain combines TRBV6-2 or TRBV6-3 with TRBJ1-2; D ambiguous. V was clipped by 5 bases and J by 4 bases, with 14 bases between them. Germline CDR1 and CDR2: MNHEY and SVGEGT. This CDR3 has 14 amino acids. CDR3 nucleotides: TGTGCCAGCAGTGAGCCCGGGAGATTCTATGGCTACACCTTC. Amino acid sequence: CASSEPGRFYGYTF.

This clone appeared a single time. This chain connects TRBV2 to TRBJ2-1, with D possibly TRBD1 on 6 matching bases. The germline gives CDR1 SNHLY, CDR2 FYNNEI. The CDR3 loop spans 18 amino acids. The V end was cut by 3 bases, the J end by 3 bases, with 21 bases between. The CDR3 spells CASSDFTGWGIGYNEQFF. In DNA, the CDR3 is TGTGCCAGCAGTGATTTTACAGGGTGGGGGATAGGCTACAATGAGCAGTTCTTC.

The chain uses TRBV11-2 and TRBJ2-5; TRBD2 aligns across 9 bases. Unmatched junction bases numbered 14, after V lost 5 bases and J lost 1 base. This CDR3 is built from 18 residues. Germline lookup yields CDR1 SGHAT and CDR2 FQNNGV. CDR3 protein: CASSPPGTSSSFQETQYF. CDR3 DNA sequence: TGTGCCAGCAGCCCACCTGGGACTAGCAGCAGTTTCCAAGAGACCCAGTACTTC.

This clone was found a few times. This rearrangement joins TRBV28 to TRBJ2-7, with a possible D match to TRBD2 (6 bases). V gave up 2 bases and J gave up 3 bases, with 11 bases separating them. Germline CDR1 MDHEN, CDR2 SYDVKM. The CDR3 has 14 residues. CDR3 sequence: CASSLGGTFYEQYF. The CDR3 region has the DNA TGTGCCAGCAGTTTAGGAGGGACTTTCTACGAGCAGTACTTC.

V and J are TRBV7-2 and TRBJ1-4; maybe TRBD1 (5 bases). The CDR3 consists of 15 residues. The V gene's germline CDR1 is SGHTA and CDR2 FQGNSA. Trimming stripped 0 bases from V and 8 bases from J, with 13 bases between. The CDR3 loop is CASSLAPGSGEKLFF. The CDR3 coding sequence is TGTGCCAGCAGCTTAGCGCCAGGGTCGGGGGAAAAACTGTTTTTT.

V usage is TRBV28 and J usage is TRBJ2-7; the match to TRBD1 covers 7 bases. The CDR3 loop spans 14 amino acids. The V segment lost 6 bases and the J segment 2 bases; nucleotides outside the gene matches: 7. The germline gives CDR1 MDHEN, CDR2 SYDVKM. Written as DNA, the CDR3 is TGTGCCAGCAGGCCTAGGACAGGCCCCTACGAGCAGTACTTC. This codes for CASRPRTGPYEQYF.

The V call is TRBV2, the J call TRBJ1-1; a possible D gene is TRBD1 (6 bases). Trimming removed 11 bases at V and 6 bases at J, with 25 bases between. CDR1 and CDR2 (germline): SNHLY, FYNNEI. This CDR3 region has 15 residues. The CDR3, as DNA: TGTGCCCCACGGCTACAGGGTCCCCCGGGCGCTGAAGCTTTCTTT. Protein product: CAPRLQGPPGAEAFF.

The chain is built from TRBV6-4 and TRBJ2-3; D ambiguous. Germline V CDR1 and CDR2: MRHNA, SNTAGT. Between the trimmed V and J ends, which lost 0 bases and 6 bases, there was a span of 13 bases. The CDR3 is 15 amino acids. The CDR3 coding sequence is TGTGCCAGCAGTGACTCGACCATGACGCCCGATACGCAGTATTTT. This gives the protein CASSDSTMTPDTQYF.

CDR3 region: CASSFSASGRETQYF. The CDR3 region has the DNA TGTGCCAGCAGCTTCTCGGCTAGCGGGAGAGAGACCCAGTACTTC. The rearrangement joins TRBV13 to TRBJ2-5; 10 bases line up with TRBD2. Germline V gene data show CDR1 as PRHDT and CDR2 as FYEKMQ (reference sequence). The CDR3 contains 15 residues. V lost 3 bases, J lost 4 bases, and 5 bases stayed unmatched.

The chain uses TRBV6-1 and TRBJ2-5, with TRBD2 matching 15 bases. The CDR3 extends over 20 amino acids. Germline lookup yields CDR1 MNHNS and CDR2 SASEGT. With 0 bases clipped from V and 4 bases from J, the junction kept 12 bases outside the gene matches. The CDR3 coding sequence is TGTGCCAGCAGTGAAGCGCTTCGGGGGACTAGCGGGAGGTCACGAGAGACCCAGTACTTC. This translates into CASSEALRGTSGRSRETQYF.

This clone was detected only a few times. This chain joins TRBV19 and TRBJ1-4, with a possible D match to TRBD1 (5 bases). The germline V gene has CDR1 LNHDA and CDR2 SQIVND (reference sequence). The ends were cut back, 0 bases at V and 5 bases at J, with 19 bases in the middle. This CDR3 has 18 residues. The CDR3 region is CASSIDVGQTGGNEKLFF. As DNA, the CDR3 is TGTGCCAGTAGTATAGACGTCGGTCAGACCGGGGGGAATGAAAAACTGTTTTTT.

The rearrangement links TRBV5-6 to TRBJ2-7; D uncertain. The CDR3 spans 13 residues. The germline V gene encodes CDR1 SGHDT and CDR2 YYEEEE. The V end was cut by 4 bases, the J end by 0 bases, with 8 bases between. Here the CDR3 DNA reads TGTGCCAGCAGCCTTGGGAACTCCTACGAGCAGTACTTC. Translated: CASSLGNSYEQYF.

The chain employs TRBV9 and TRBJ2-3; D perhaps matches TRBD2 (5 bases). The CDR3 is 16 amino acids. The V gene lost 3 bases and the J gene lost 2 bases, with 16 bases spanning the gap. Germline V gene sequence: CDR1 SGDLS, CDR2 YYNGEE. Written as DNA, the CDR3 is TGTGCCAGCAGCGGAGGCAGAGGGTCGATCACAGATACGCAGTATTTT. Encoded protein: CASSGGRGSITDTQYF.

This chain links TRBV2 with TRBJ2-7; possibly TRBD1 or TRBD2 for D (5 bases each). V shed 8 bases and J shed 2 bases, with 16 bases lying between them. This CDR3 has 14 amino acids. Germline V gene lookup returns CDR1 SNHLY and CDR2 FYNNEI. DNA of the CDR3: TGTGCCAGCCGGAGGTCACAGGACCCCTACGAGCAGTACTTC. Amino acid sequence: CASRRSQDPYEQYF.

V and J are TRBV4-3 and TRBJ2-4; D is unresolved. The CDR3 loop spans 14 amino acids. Germline CDR1 and CDR2: LGHNA and YSLEER. V lost 2 bases to trimming and J lost 0 bases, with 5 bases between them. The CDR3: CASSQKLAKNIQYF. The DNA of the CDR3 is TGCGCCAGCAGCCAAAAGCTAGCCAAAAACATTCAGTACTTC.

This chain connects TRBV7-3 to TRBJ2-2; a weak D match, TRBD2 (7 bases). The CDR3 loop spans 18 amino acids. CDR1 and CDR2 (germline): SGHTA, FQGTGA. V lost 3 bases and J lost 4, with 21 bases in between. The CDR3 region has the DNA TGTGCCAGCAGCTTCCGACCATTCGGGGGGCTTGCCACCGGGGAGCTGTTTTTT. It codes for CASSFRPFGGLATGELFF. Filled out from reference TRBV7-3 and TRBJ2-2, the complete variable domain reads GAGVSQTPSNKVTEKGKYVELRCDPISGHTALYWYRQSLGQGPEFLIYFQGTGAADDSGLPNDRFFAVRPEGSVSTLKIQRTERGDSAVYLCASSFRPFGGLATGELFFGEGSRLTVL.

The rearrangement uses TRBV9 and TRBJ1-1; D uncertain. The CDR3 length is 15 residues. V gave up 0 bases and J gave up 5 bases, with 14 bases separating them. The V gene's germline CDR1 is SGDLS and CDR2 YYNGEE. The CDR3 nucleotides read TGTGCCAGCAGCGTAGCAACTGGGTACGGGACTGAAGCTTTCTTT. Translation: CASSVATGYGTEAFF.

The chain recombines TRBV2 with TRBJ2-1, with TRBD2 as a possible D gene (6 bases). Germline V gene sequence: CDR1 SNHLY, CDR2 FYNNEI. CDR3 length: 12 amino acids. V lost 5 bases and J lost 6, with 8 bases in between. The CDR3 region is CASSRLGNEQFF. The CDR3 nucleotides read TGTGCCAGCAGTAGACTAGGCAATGAGCAGTTCTTC.